The rows below give T cell receptor beta chains drawn from one sample of a study of blood T cell repertoires in COVID-19. Libraries were prepared by immunoSEQ multiplex PCR; TCRdb keeps only in-frame clonotypes and omits some of them. The table shows some 150,000 clones, with around 87% occurring only once. The sequencing sample was made of peripheral blood. The receptors here all came from a man over 45 with active COVID-19. CDR3s include the opening cysteine and the closing phenylalanine or tryptophan. The D gene is left open where the match is weak. Clone size is not always given. Where it is, it says once, few, many or a class for expanded clones.

J gene | V gene | clone size | D gene | CDR3 DNA | CDR3 protein
TRBJ2-3 | TRBV4-2 | - | TRBD2 | TGTGCCAGCAGCCAAGCGCTAGCGGGGGGGACAGATACGCAGTATTTT | CASSQALAGGTDTQYF
TRBJ2-5 | TRBV7-9 | once | TRBD1 | TGTGCCAGCAGCTTAGCCGGGACAGAAGGGGCCCAGTACTTC | CASSLAGTEGAQYF
TRBJ2-1 | TRBV5-1 | - | - | TGCGCCAGCAGCTTGGGAGGTGCGGGGTCGCACAATGAGCAGTTCTTC | CASSLGGAGSHNEQFF
TRBJ1-6 | TRBV30 | - | - | TGTGCCTGCCCCCCGGGTGGAGGCAATTCACCCCTCCACTTT | CACPPGGGNSPLHF
TRBJ1-5 | TRBV7-2 | - | - | TGTGCCAGCAGCTTTGGAGGTACGTCCCTCAAGCCCCAGCATTTT | CASSFGGTSLKPQHF
TRBJ2-1 | TRBV7-9 | - | - | TGTGCCAGCAGCTTACACATCGAGGGCAATGAGCAGTTCTTC | CASSLHIEGNEQFF
TRBJ2-3 | TRBV9 | - | TRBD2 | TGTGCCAGCAGCGTGAGCGGGGGGGCCGGAGGTACGCAGTATTTT | CASSVSGGAGGTQYF
TRBJ2-7 | TRBV5-4 | - | TRBD2 | TGTGCCAGCAGCCCGGACCAAAGCGGGGGGGGCTGGGGCGAGCAGTACTTC | CASSPDQSGGGWGEQYF
TRBJ1-2 | TRBV10-3 | - | - | TGTGCCATCAGTGAGCCATCCGACAGCCTCTATGGCTACACCTTC | CAISEPSDSLYGYTF
TRBJ2-7 | TRBV19 | - | TRBD2 | TGTGCCAGTAGTTATTCTAGCGGGGGGGCTGGCGAGCAGTACTTC | CASSYSSGGAGEQYF
TRBJ2-7 | TRBV9 | - | - | TGTGCCAGCTCCCACCTGGCGGGAACCTACGAGCAGTACTTC | CASSHLAGTYEQYF
TRBJ1-2 | TRBV30 | - | - | TGTGCCTGGATTAGCCCACCTAACTATGGCTACACCTTC | CAWISPPNYGYTF
TRBJ2-5 | TRBV10-2 | - | TRBD2 | TGCGCCAGCAGTGCTGATAGCGGGGGCTCGGTCACCCAGTACTTC | CASSADSGGSVTQYF
TRBJ1-2 | TRBV18 | - | - | TGTGCCAGCTCACCCAAGGGGGATGGCTACACCTTC | CASSPKGDGYTF
TRBJ1-2 | TRBV30 | - | - | TGTGCCTTATGGTCTAGCTATGGCTACACCTTC | CALWSSYGYTF
TRBJ1-2 | TRBV11-2 | once | - | TGTGCCAGCAGCGCGCGGTTACTTATACGGGGGGGGTTAGGCTACACCTTC | CASSARLLIRGGLGYTF
TRBJ1-6 | TRBV19 | - | - | TGTGCCAGTGGCAGGAAAAATTCACCCCTCCACTTT | CASGRKNSPLHF
TRBJ1-4 | TRBV27 | - | - | TGTGCCAGCAGTCCACACGCGGGACGTCTTGCAACTGTCCTTAATGAAAAACTGTTTTTT | CASSPHAGRLATVLNEKLFF
TRBJ2-7 | TRBV6-1 | - | - | TGTGCCAGCAGTGACCCTCCGGCGGGATTAAAGCAGTACTTC | CASSDPPAGLKQYF
TRBJ2-1 | TRBV27 | - | - | TGTGCCAGCAGTTCCAAAGGACAGTCCCCCTACAATGAGCAGTTCTTC | CASSSKGQSPYNEQFF
TRBJ2-1 | TRBV29-1 | - | TRBD1 | TGCAGCGTTGAACACAGGGGCTCCTACAATGAGCAGTTCTTC | CSVEHRGSYNEQFF
TRBJ2-2 | TRBV6-6 | - | - | TGTGCCAGCAACCCGTTCGGGACATACACCGGGGAGCTGTTTTTT | CASNPFGTYTGELFF